The T cell receptor beta chain described here comes from a study of control samples from healthy donors and cancer patients. This CDR3 has 16 residues. Germline V gene sequence: CDR1 SGHAT, CDR2 FQNNGV. The ends lost 5 bases at V and 4 bases at J; junction bases unmatched: 9. Clones were sequenced by immunoSEQ multiplex PCR, and TCRdb holds only the in-frame ones, with some missing. The sample lists 95,000 to 150,000 clones; around 90% were seen once. This chain joins TRBV11-2 and TRBJ1-2, with 11 nucleotides matching TRBD1. The receptor was isolated from a man in his fifties or sixties in good health. Sequenced: blood. The CDR3 sequence is CASSTGTGGRGYGYTF. In nucleotides, the CDR3 is TGTGCCAGCAGCACCGGGACAGGGGGTCGGGGCTATGGCTACACCTTC. The whole variable domain, remainder taken from reference TRBV11-2 and TRBJ1-2, is EAGVAQSPRYKIIEKRQSVAFWCNPISGHATLYWYQQILGQGPKLLIQFQNNGVVDDSQLPKDRFSAERLKGVDSTLKIQPAKLEDSAVYLCASSTGTGGRGYGYTFGSGTRLTVV.